The clone carrying this T cell receptor beta chain has a count of ten or more. Its antigen is unknown. TCRdb re-called the 5' RACE reads with MiXCR, one entry per CDR3 protein. The sample lists tens of thousands of distinct CDR3 sequences, about 5.6% occurring once. The data were taken from a study of neurological immune-mediated disorders. The sorted libraries were prepared using around 980,000 CD4+ or CD8+ T cells that had themselves been sorted. Regarding the study as a whole: No CDR3 amino acid sequences recurred among expanded clones across subjects, suggesting private repertoires in all groups.

The clonotype originates from a woman under 30 with multiple sclerosis. Specimen: CD4+ T cells from blood.

For the CDR3, the DNA is TGTGCCAGCCGGTTTTCGCAAACTTCCTACAATGAGCAGTTCTTC. It specifies CASRFSQTSYNEQFF. V is TRBV12-3 or TRBV12-4 and J is TRBJ2-1, with D unclear. This CDR3 is built from 15 residues. V lost 8 bases, J lost 1 base, and 15 bases lay in between.